Below are 10 T cell receptor beta chains sequenced from a single sample in a study of cytomegalovirus exposure and HLA in healthy donors listed by TCRdb under 2017. The protocol used for the library was the immunoSEQ multiplex PCR assay. The multiplex PCR relied on a mix of 60 forward primers for TCR Vbeta segments and 13 reverse primers for TCR Jbeta segments. Imported from immuneACCESS, the table was reduced by TCRdb to in-frame sequences with V and J called. These copies leave out some clones; in studies compared against another copy, an unresolved V gene accounts for under half, and the cause of the remainder is not known. This sample is represented by 120,000 to 150,000 clones; around 9.6% of them were singletons. The ten top clones hold less than 2% of the sample. The sequencing sample was made of PBMCs. The receptors here all came from a male donor in good health and CMV-seronegative.

This chain joins TRBV5-1 and TRBJ2-7; a weak D match, TRBD2 (5 bases). V lost 4 bases and J 0 bases, leaving 11 bases between the germline ends. The CDR3 runs to 14 residues. CDR1 is SGHRS and CDR2 is YFSETQ in the germline V gene. DNA of the CDR3: TGCGCCAGCAGCGAGGGTCCGAGCTCCTACGAGCAGTACTTC. Amino acids: CASSEGPSSYEQYF.

This clone was observed a handful of times. This chain joins TRBV21-1 and TRBJ2-7; no DNA check was done on the table's D call, TRBD2. TRBV21-1 is a pseudogene. CDR3 length equals 19 residues. The CDR3 nucleotides are TGTGCCAGTCCTCCCAGGGGGACAGGGACTAGCGGGATATCGTACGAGCAGTACTTC. Translating it yields CASPPRGTGTSGISYEQYF.

V and J are TRBV5-6 and TRBJ2-5; TRBD2 matches 7 bases. Trimming removed 2 bases from V and 5 bases from J; junction bases left unmatched: 9. This CDR3 spans 15 amino acids. CDR1 is SGHDT and CDR2 is YYEEEE in the germline V gene. The CDR3 sequence: CASSFGAAGDETQYF. The DNA of the CDR3 is TGTGCCAGCAGCTTTGGGGCCGCGGGAGACGAGACCCAGTACTTC. The full variable domain, in which reference TRBV5-6 and TRBJ2-5 provide the parts outside the CDR3, is DAGVTQSPTHLIKTRGQQVTLRCSPKSGHDTVSWYQQALGQGPQFIFQYYEEEERQRGNFPDRFSGHQFPNYSSELNVNALLLGDSALYLCASSFGAAGDETQYFGPGTRLLVL.

The chain carries TRBV5-1 and TRBJ2-7; D uncertain. In germline, CDR1 is SGHRS, CDR2 YFSETQ. V was trimmed by 0 bases and J by 2 bases, leaving 15 bases between them. CDR3 size: 16 residues. Here the CDR3 reads CASSLEPLTETYEQYF. CDR3 DNA: TGCGCCAGCAGCTTGGAACCCCTCACGGAGACCTACGAGCAGTACTTC.

This chain connects TRBV6-7 to TRBJ2-5; TRBD2 matches at 7 bases. The closer fit of TRBJ2-7 to the DNA end suggests the J call may be wrong. TRBV6-7 is noted as an ORF with a role that remains uncertain. There are 11 residues in the CDR3. CDR3 sequence: CAESGDYEQYF. Here the CDR3 DNA reads TGTGCCGAAAGCGGGGACTACGAGCAGTACTTC.

In this sample, this clone turned up a few times. This chain joins TRBV28 and TRBJ1-5; D might be TRBD1 (6 bases). V lost 4 bases to trimming and J lost 0 bases, with 19 bases between them. The CDR3 has 18 amino acids. Looked up from germline, CDR1 is MDHEN and CDR2 is SYDVKM. CDR3 region: CASSWSRDKFYSNQPQHF. Written as DNA, the CDR3 is TGTGCCAGCAGTTGGTCCCGGGACAAATTTTATAGCAATCAGCCCCAGCATTTT.

This rearrangement joins TRBV19 to TRBJ1-1, with TRBD1 as a possible D gene (6 bases). V lost 5 bases, J lost 7 bases, and 17 bases lay in between. Germline CDR1 reads LNHDA; CDR2 reads SQIVND (reference sequence). The CDR3 covers 14 residues. This chain's CDR3 is CASSSHSGVNEAFF. In nucleotides, the CDR3 is TGTGCCAGTAGTTCACATTCAGGGGTTAATGAAGCTTTCTTT.

The chain couples TRBV7-2 to TRBJ2-5, with D perhaps TRBD2 (6 bases). Per the germline V gene, CDR1 is SGHTA and CDR2 is FQGNSA. The CDR3 consists of 14 residues. Trimming took 7 bases from V and 0 from J, leaving 12 bases between them. Here the CDR3 DNA reads TGTGCCAGCACCCCTGGAGGGTACCAAGAGACCCAGTACTTC. Amino acid sequence: CASTPGGYQETQYF.

This clone was picked up a small number of times. This chain connects TRBV18 to TRBJ1-2; possible D gene TRBD1, 5 bases. Germline V gene sequence: CDR1 KGHSH, CDR2 LQKENI. The V gene lost 0 bases and the J gene lost 2 bases, with 10 bases spanning the gap. The CDR3 sequence is 15 residues long. The CDR3 region has the DNA TGTGCCAGCTCACCACCGACAGACTTAAACTATGGCTACACCTTC. Protein product: CASSPPTDLNYGYTF.

In this sample, this clone turned up a few times. The chain joins TRBV27 to TRBJ2-1; a possible D gene is TRBD1 (5 bases). V lost 11 bases and J 4 bases, leaving 18 bases between the germline ends. Germline loops: CDR1 MNHEY, CDR2 SMNVEV (reference sequence). The CDR3 consists of 14 residues. The CDR3 loop is CASTLQGQYNEQFF. The CDR3 DNA follows: TGTGCCTCCACCCTGCAGGGCCAATACAATGAGCAGTTCTTC.